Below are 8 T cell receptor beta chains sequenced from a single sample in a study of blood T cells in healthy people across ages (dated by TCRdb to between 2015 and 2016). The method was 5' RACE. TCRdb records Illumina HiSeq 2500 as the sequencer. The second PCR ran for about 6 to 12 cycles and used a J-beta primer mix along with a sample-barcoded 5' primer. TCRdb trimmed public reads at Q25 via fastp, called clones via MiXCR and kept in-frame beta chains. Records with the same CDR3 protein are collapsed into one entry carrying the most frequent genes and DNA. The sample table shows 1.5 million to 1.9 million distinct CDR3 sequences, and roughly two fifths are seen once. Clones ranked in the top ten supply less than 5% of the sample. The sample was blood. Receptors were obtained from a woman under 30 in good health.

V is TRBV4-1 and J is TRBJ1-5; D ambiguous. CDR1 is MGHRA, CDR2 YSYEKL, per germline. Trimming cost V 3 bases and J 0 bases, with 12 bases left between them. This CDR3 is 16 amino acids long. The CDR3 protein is CASSQDQVYSNQPQHF. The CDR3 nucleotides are TGCGCCAGCAGCCAGGATCAAGTCTATAGCAATCAGCCCCAGCATTTT.

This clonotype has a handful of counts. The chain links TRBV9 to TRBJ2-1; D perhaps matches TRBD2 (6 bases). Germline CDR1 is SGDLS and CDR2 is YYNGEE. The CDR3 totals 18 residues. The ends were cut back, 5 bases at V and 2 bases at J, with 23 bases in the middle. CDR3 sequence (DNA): TGTGCCAGCAGTCGCATTGGCGGGAACAGGATTACCTACAATGAGCAGTTCTTC. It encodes CASSRIGGNRITYNEQFF. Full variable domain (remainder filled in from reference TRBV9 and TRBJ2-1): DSGVTQTPKHLITATGQRVTLRCSPRSGDLSVYWYQQSLDQGLQFLIQYYNGEERAKGNILERFSAQQFPDLHSELNLSSLELGDSALYFCASSRIGGNRITYNEQFFGPGTRLTVL.

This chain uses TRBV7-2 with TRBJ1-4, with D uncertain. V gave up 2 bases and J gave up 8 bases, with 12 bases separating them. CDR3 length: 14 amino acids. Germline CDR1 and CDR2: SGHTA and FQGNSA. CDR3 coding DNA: TGTGCCAGCAGCTTAAAAGGGTCGGGGGAAAAACTGTTTTTT. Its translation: CASSLKGSGEKLFF.

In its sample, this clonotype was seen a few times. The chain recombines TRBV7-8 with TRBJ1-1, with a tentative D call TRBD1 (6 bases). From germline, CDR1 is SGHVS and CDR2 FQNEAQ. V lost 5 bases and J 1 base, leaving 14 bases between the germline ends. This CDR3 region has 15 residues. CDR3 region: CASSDPATGNTEAFF. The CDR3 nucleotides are TGTGCCAGCAGCGACCCCGCGACAGGGAACACTGAAGCTTTCTTT.

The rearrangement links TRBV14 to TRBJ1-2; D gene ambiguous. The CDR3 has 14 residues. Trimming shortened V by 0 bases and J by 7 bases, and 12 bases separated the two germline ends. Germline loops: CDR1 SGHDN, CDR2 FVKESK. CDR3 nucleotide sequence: TGTGCCAGCAGCCAAGATCGAGGCGCCTGTGGCTACACCTTC. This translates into CASSQDRGACGYTF.

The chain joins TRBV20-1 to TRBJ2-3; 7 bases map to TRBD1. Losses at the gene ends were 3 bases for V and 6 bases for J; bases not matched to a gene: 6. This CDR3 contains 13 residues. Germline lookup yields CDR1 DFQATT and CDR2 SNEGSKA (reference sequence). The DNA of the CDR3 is TGCAGTGCTAGGACTACAGGGGCCGATACGCAGTATTTT. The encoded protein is CSARTTGADTQYF.

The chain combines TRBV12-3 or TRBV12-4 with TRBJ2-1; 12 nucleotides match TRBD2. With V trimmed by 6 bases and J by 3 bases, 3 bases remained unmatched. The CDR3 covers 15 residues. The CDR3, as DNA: TGTGCCAGCAGACTAGCGGGGGGCTTCTACAATGAGCAGTTCTTC. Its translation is CASRLAGGFYNEQFF.

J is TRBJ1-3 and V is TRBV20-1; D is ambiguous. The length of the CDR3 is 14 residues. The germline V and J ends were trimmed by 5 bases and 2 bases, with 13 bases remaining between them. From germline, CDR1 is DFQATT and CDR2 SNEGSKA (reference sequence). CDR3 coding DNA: TGCAGTGCTTCCAGGCACGGCCCTGGAAACACCATATATTTT. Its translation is CSASRHGPGNTIYF.